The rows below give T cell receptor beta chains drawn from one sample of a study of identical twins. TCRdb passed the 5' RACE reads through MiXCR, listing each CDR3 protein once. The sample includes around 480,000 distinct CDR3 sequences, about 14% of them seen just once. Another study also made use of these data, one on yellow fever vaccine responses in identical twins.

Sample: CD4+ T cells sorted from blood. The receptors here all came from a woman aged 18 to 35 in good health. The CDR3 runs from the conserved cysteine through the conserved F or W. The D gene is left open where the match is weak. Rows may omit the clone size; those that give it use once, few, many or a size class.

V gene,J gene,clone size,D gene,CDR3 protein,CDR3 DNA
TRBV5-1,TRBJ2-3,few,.,CASSLGRNIHTDTQYF,TGCGCCAGCAGCTTGGGACGGAACATACACACAGATACGCAGTATTTT
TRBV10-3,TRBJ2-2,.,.,CAVDEGNTGELFF,TGTGCCGTCGATGAGGGAAACACCGGGGAGCTGTTTTTT
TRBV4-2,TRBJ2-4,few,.,CASSQGVVEAKNIQYF,TGTGCCAGCAGCCAAGGGGTCGTGGAAGCCAAAAACATTCAGTACTTC
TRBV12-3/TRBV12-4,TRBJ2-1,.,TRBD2,CASRGTSGKGDEQFF,TGTGCCAGCAGGGGGACTAGCGGGAAGGGAGATGAGCAGTTCTTC
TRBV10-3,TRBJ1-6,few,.,CAISVGAVNNSPLHF,TGTGCCATCAGTGTCGGGGCAGTTAATAATTCACCCCTCCACTTT
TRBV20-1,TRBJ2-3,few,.,CSARDSASADTQYF,TGCAGTGCTAGAGATTCGGCTAGCGCAGATACGCAGTATTTT
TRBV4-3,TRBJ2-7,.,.,CASSYGGGAEQYF,TGCGCCAGCAGCTATGGTGGGGGTGCCGAGCAGTACTTC
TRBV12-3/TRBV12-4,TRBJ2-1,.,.,CASTPPGGVYNEQFF,TGTGCCAGCACCCCCCCCGGCGGAGTGTACAATGAGCAGTTCTTC
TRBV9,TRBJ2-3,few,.,CASSVVRAGTDTQYF,TGTGCCAGCAGCGTAGTTCGTGCGGGCACAGATACGCAGTATTTT
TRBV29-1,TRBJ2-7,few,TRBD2,CSVRTSGGDYEQYF,TGCAGCGTTCGGACTAGCGGGGGTGACTACGAGCAGTACTTC
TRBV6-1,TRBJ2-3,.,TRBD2,CASSQVAGHTQYF,TGTGCCAGCAGTCAAGTAGCGGGTCATACGCAGTATTTT
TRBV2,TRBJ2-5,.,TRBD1,CASSELARGLSETQYF,TGTGCCAGCAGTGAGTTAGCCAGGGGGCTTTCAGAGACCCAGTACTTC
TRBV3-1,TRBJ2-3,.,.,CASSQVLADTQYF,TGTGCCAGCAGCCAAGTGTTAGCAGATACGCAGTATTTT
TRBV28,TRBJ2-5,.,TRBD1,CASSSPRTGFGETQYF,TGTGCCAGCAGTTCGCCCCGGACAGGGTTTGGAGAGACCCAGTACTTC
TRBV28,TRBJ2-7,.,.,CASRRFSYEQYF,TGTGCCAGCAGACGGTTCTCCTACGAGCAGTACTTC
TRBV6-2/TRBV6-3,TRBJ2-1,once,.,CASSSTGRVEQFF,TGTGCCAGCAGTTCCACAGGAAGGGTTGAGCAGTTCTTC
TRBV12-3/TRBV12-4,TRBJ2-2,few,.,CASSWRKNTGELFF,TGTGCCAGCAGTTGGCGGAAGAACACCGGGGAGCTGTTTTTT
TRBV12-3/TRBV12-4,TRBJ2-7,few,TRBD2,CASSVRSLGLAVYEQYF,TGTGCCAGCAGCGTGAGGTCGTTAGGACTAGCGGTTTACGAGCAGTACTTC
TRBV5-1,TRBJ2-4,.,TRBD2,CASSTGLAGGSPNIQYF,TGCGCCAGCAGTACAGGACTAGCGGGAGGAAGCCCAAACATTCAGTACTTC
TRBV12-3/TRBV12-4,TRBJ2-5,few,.,CASSLARQLQETQYF,TGTGCCAGCAGTTTAGCGCGACAGCTCCAAGAGACCCAGTACTTC
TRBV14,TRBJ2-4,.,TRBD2,CASGGSGNIQYF,TGTGCCAGCGGCGGGAGTGGAAACATTCAGTACTTC
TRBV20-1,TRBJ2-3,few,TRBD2,CSARRTSRSTDTQYF,TGCAGTGCTAGGAGGACTAGCAGAAGCACAGATACGCAGTATTTT
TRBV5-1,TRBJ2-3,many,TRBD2,CASSSAPRTSSEDTQYF,TGCGCCAGCAGCTCGGCCCCCCGGACTAGTTCTGAGGATACGCAGTATTTT
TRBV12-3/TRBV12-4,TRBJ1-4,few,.,CASHSGARGGKLFF,TGTGCCAGCCACTCGGGAGCTAGAGGCGGAAAACTGTTTTTT
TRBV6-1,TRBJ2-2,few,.,CASRKGQTNTGELFF,TGTGCCAGCAGGAAGGGGCAGACGAACACCGGGGAGCTGTTTTTT
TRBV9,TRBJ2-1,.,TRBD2,CASSVGPGLGDEQFF,TGTGCCAGCAGCGTTGGACCGGGACTAGGCGATGAGCAGTTCTTC
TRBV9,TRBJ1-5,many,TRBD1,CASSRDRGNQPQHF,TGTGCCAGCAGCCGGGACAGGGGAAATCAGCCCCAGCATTTT
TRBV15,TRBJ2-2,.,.,CATSREGWGASTGELFF,TGTGCCACCAGCAGAGAGGGATGGGGGGCCAGCACCGGGGAGCTGTTTTTT
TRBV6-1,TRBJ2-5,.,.,CASSRGSPETQYF,TGTGCCAGCAGTAGGGGTAGCCCAGAGACCCAGTACTTC
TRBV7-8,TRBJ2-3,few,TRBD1,CASSAFGQGASTDTQYF,TGTGCCAGCAGCGCCTTTGGACAGGGGGCGAGCACAGATACGCAGTATTTT
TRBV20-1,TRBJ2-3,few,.,CSARSGSSRTDTQYF,TGCAGTGCTAGATCGGGCTCCTCACGCACAGATACGCAGTATTTT
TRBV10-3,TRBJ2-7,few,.,CATGLFSYEQYF,TGTGCCACCGGACTGTTCTCCTACGAGCAGTACTTC
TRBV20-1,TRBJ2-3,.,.,CSAEEGDTQYF,TGCAGTGCTGAGGAGGGAGATACGCAGTATTTT
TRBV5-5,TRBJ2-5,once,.,CASSLASAGGPSRETQYF,TGTGCCAGCAGCTTGGCCTCGGCCGGAGGGCCGAGTCGGGAGACCCAGTACTTC
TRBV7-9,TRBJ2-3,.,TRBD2,CASSLTLAAGTDTQYF,TGTGCCAGCAGCTTAACGCTAGCGGCGGGCACAGATACGCAGTATTTT
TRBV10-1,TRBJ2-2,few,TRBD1,CASSSDRGNGELFF,TGCGCCAGCAGCTCGGACAGGGGCAACGGGGAGCTGTTTTTT
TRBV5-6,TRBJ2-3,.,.,CASSLLGRADTQYF,TGTGCCAGCAGCTTGCTGGGACGAGCGGATACGCAGTATTTT
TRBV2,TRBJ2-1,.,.,CASREREANEQFF,TGTGCCAGCAGGGAGAGGGAAGCCAATGAGCAGTTCTTC
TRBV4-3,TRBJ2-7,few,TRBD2,CASSQGVAGSYEQYF,TGCGCCAGCAGCCAAGGGGTAGCGGGGTCCTACGAGCAGTACTTC
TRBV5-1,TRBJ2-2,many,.,CASRKYENTGELFF,TGCGCCAGCAGAAAGTACGAGAACACCGGGGAGCTGTTTTTT
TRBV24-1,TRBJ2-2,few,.,CATSGSLGDTGELFF,TGTGCCACCAGTGGTAGTTTGGGCGACACCGGGGAGCTGTTTTTT
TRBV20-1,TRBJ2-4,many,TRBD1,CSVKGQGGAKNIQYF,TGCAGTGTTAAGGGACAGGGGGGAGCCAAAAACATTCAGTACTTC
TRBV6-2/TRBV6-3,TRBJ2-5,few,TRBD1,CASSPMAPRGFQETQYF,TGTGCCAGCAGCCCCATGGCCCCCAGGGGGTTTCAAGAGACCCAGTACTTC
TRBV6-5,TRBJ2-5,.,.,CASSYAETQYF,TGTGCCAGCAGTTACGCAGAGACCCAGTACTTC
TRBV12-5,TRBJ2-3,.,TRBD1,CASGRDRASTDTQYF,TGTGCTAGTGGTAGAGACAGGGCGAGCACAGATACGCAGTATTTT
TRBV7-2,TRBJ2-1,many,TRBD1,CASSPLRDRGFNEQFF,TGTGCCAGCAGCCCACTCCGGGACAGGGGATTCAATGAGCAGTTCTTC
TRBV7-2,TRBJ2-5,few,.,CASSLVGTSGAQETQYF,TGTGCCAGCAGCTTAGTTGGTACGAGCGGCGCCCAAGAGACCCAGTACTTC
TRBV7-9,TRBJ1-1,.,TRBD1,CATQGGQPNTEAFF,TGTGCCACCCAGGGGGGGCAGCCGAACACTGAAGCTTTCTTT
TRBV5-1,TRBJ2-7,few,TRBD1,CASSSTGGEYEQYF,TGCGCCAGCAGCTCCACAGGGGGCGAGTACGAGCAGTACTTC
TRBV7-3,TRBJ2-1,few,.,CASSLTSGGIGWGEQFF,TGTGCCAGCAGCTTAACGTCAGGGGGGATTGGTTGGGGTGAGCAGTTCTTC
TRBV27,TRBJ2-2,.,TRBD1,CASSFSPTGGVSGELFF,TGTGCCAGCAGTTTCTCCCCGACAGGGGGCGTCTCCGGGGAGCTGTTTTTT
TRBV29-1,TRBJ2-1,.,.,CNVERYNEQFF,TGCAACGTTGAGCGATACAATGAGCAGTTCTTC
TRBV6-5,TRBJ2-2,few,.,CASSYRASGELFF,TGTGCCAGCAGTTACCGGGCGTCCGGGGAGCTGTTTTTT
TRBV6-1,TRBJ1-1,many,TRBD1,CASSPQGQMNTEAFF,TGTGCCAGCAGTCCGCAGGGACAGATGAACACTGAAGCTTTCTTT
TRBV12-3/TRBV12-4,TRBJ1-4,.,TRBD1,CASSIGQGLKLFF,TGTGCCAGCAGTATTGGACAGGGCCTCAAACTGTTTTTT